This note documents a single T cell receptor (beta chain) sequence. The antigen is unknown. From roughly 400 ng of RNA, a library with molecular barcoded alpha/delta and beta/gamma adaptors was made. One entry per CDR3 protein results from TCRdb running MiXCR on the reads. The sample contains about 430 distinct CDR3 sequences, around 81% of which appear only once. This CDR3 has 15 amino acids. V dropped 6 bases and J dropped 7; count of bases not matched to a gene: 11. In germline, CDR1 is MNHNY, CDR2 SVGAGI (reference sequence). The sample belongs to a study of read filtering for tumor transcriptome and immune sequencing. Background on the study: Patients were some 16 male and around 15 female, mean age around 67 years, range about 45 to 85. After DNase treatment, RNA was made into whole-transcriptome libraries.

Study outcomes and limitations: Sorted CD138-negative bone marrow cells were not purified T cells. Dropping single-read clonotypes raised IR-seq and RNA-seq shared-clonotype correlation.

The sample comprised a population of CD138-negative cells sorted from bone marrow. The chain employs TRBV6-6 and TRBJ2-1; 8 positions match TRBD2. The sequence was obtained from a donor aged 40 or over with multiple myeloma. This table probably holds off-target reads from a library built for another chain. The CDR3 spells CASSGRGGPGNEQFF. DNA of the CDR3: TGTGCCAGCAGCGGACGGGGGGGCCCGGGGAATGAGCAGTTCTTC.